The present T cell receptor (beta chain) was sequenced within a study of T cells in narcolepsy. Study-level information: Donors had narcolepsy type 1 or type 2, or were healthy controls. Findings of the study overall: No autoreactive T cell clone sequences appeared in some memory CD4+ repertoires.

Germline values: CDR1 MNHEY, CDR2 SVGAGI. V lost 6 bases, J lost 11 bases, and 14 bases lay in between. The CDR3 consists of 13 residues. Some clones are missing from TCRdb's copy, which holds only in-frame ones; the method was immunoSEQ multiplex PCR. The repertoire includes tens of thousands of clones, more than 70% of them detected once, and 0.85% to 1% sits in the top ten. Turning to this clone: What it binds is not known.

The origin of this receptor is a human donor in good health. The source material was memory (CD45RA-) CD4+ T cells from blood. V and J are TRBV6-5 and TRBJ1-6; TRBD1 is a possible D gene (5 bases). CDR3 in amino acids: CASSRAFDPPLHF. CDR3 sequence (DNA): TGTGCCAGCAGCAGGGCCTTTGATCCACCCCTCCACTTT.